This is a list of T cell receptor beta chains from one sample in a study of T cell responses to AZD1222 COVID-19 vaccine. The protocol was immunoSEQ multiplex PCR, while the TCRdb copy is restricted to in-frame clones and leaves out a portion. The data show roughly 150,000 clones, 90% to 95% seen once. The specimen comprised peripheral blood, sampled 28 days after the second AZD1222 dose. The receptors were gathered from an adult who received the AZD1222 COVID-19 vaccine. Each CDR3 is given with its conserved first and last residue. The order of the fields is CDR3 DNA, CDR3 protein, J gene, D gene, clone size, V gene. D genes are given only for firm matches. Clone size, where shown, is once, few, many, or a class for clones that have expanded.

CDR3nt: TGTGCCAGCAGGGGGGGTCCTGAAGCTTTCTTT; CDR3aa: CASRGGPEAFF; j_gene: TRBJ1-1; d_gene: -; abundance: -; v_gene: TRBV2
CDR3nt: TGTGCCAGCGCTGAGGGGGCGGACACTGAAGCTTTCTTT; CDR3aa: CASAEGADTEAFF; j_gene: TRBJ1-1; d_gene: TRBD1; abundance: -; v_gene: TRBV7-3
CDR3nt: TGTGCCAGCAGCCCGCGCGGAGGGGCAAATGAGCAGTTCTTC; CDR3aa: CASSPRGGANEQFF; j_gene: TRBJ2-1; d_gene: -; abundance: -; v_gene: TRBV2
CDR3nt: TGTGCCAGCAGCTTCGTCGGGACAGATGAAAAACTGTTTTTT; CDR3aa: CASSFVGTDEKLFF; j_gene: TRBJ1-4; d_gene: TRBD1; abundance: -; v_gene: TRBV11-2
CDR3nt: TGTGCCAGCAGCCAAATCACAGATACGCAGTATTTT; CDR3aa: CASSQITDTQYF; j_gene: TRBJ2-3; d_gene: -; abundance: -; v_gene: TRBV3-1/TRBV3-2
CDR3nt: TGTGCCAGCGGAGCGAGGGGAGGTGATGAAAAACTGTTTTTT; CDR3aa: CASGARGGDEKLFF; j_gene: TRBJ1-4; d_gene: -; abundance: -; v_gene: TRBV7-2
CDR3nt: TGCAGTGCTAGTGATCGAGCAGGGGGCACTGAAGCTTTCTTT; CDR3aa: CSASDRAGGTEAFF; j_gene: TRBJ1-1; d_gene: TRBD1; abundance: many; v_gene: TRBV20-1
CDR3nt: TGTGCCAGCAGCCTAACAAAACCCGGGACAGGGGTTTATGGCTACACCTTC; CDR3aa: CASSLTKPGTGVYGYTF; j_gene: TRBJ1-2; d_gene: TRBD1; abundance: -; v_gene: TRBV3-1/TRBV3-2
CDR3nt: TGTGCCAGCAACCCGACCTTTCTAGCGGGAGGGATAGATACGCAGTATTTT; CDR3aa: CASNPTFLAGGIDTQYF; j_gene: TRBJ2-3; d_gene: TRBD2; abundance: -; v_gene: TRBV27
CDR3nt: TGTGCCAGCAGCCAAGGGTTTCCGTATGGCTACACCTTC; CDR3aa: CASSQGFPYGYTF; j_gene: TRBJ1-2; d_gene: -; abundance: -; v_gene: TRBV14
CDR3nt: TGTGCCAGCAGTTTTTTGGGCGTTTTATCCTACGAGCAGTACTTC; CDR3aa: CASSFLGVLSYEQYF; j_gene: TRBJ2-7; d_gene: -; abundance: -; v_gene: TRBV27
CDR3nt: TGTGCCAGCAGGGCCAAGTTCTTGGACAGGGTCTCTGGGGCCAACGTCCTGACTTTC; CDR3aa: CASRAKFLDRVSGANVLTF; j_gene: TRBJ2-6; d_gene: TRBD1; abundance: -; v_gene: TRBV7-9
CDR3nt: TGTGCCAGCACGGGAGGAACAGCTTTCTTT; CDR3aa: CASTGGTAFF; j_gene: TRBJ1-1; d_gene: -; abundance: -; v_gene: TRBV2
CDR3nt: TGCGCCAGCAGCCAAGAAGGACATGAGAACACTGAAGCTTTCTTT; CDR3aa: CASSQEGHENTEAFF; j_gene: TRBJ1-1; d_gene: -; abundance: once; v_gene: TRBV4-1
CDR3nt: TGCGCCAGCCTCCCGGGACAGGGGGCGCCCGGGGAGCTGTTTTTT; CDR3aa: CASLPGQGAPGELFF; j_gene: TRBJ2-2; d_gene: TRBD1; abundance: -; v_gene: TRBV5-1
CDR3nt: TGTGCCAGCAGTGGAGACAGGGCGATGAGCACTGAAGCTTTCTTT; CDR3aa: CASSGDRAMSTEAFF; j_gene: TRBJ1-1; d_gene: TRBD1; abundance: -; v_gene: TRBV2
CDR3nt: TGCGCCAGCAGCATGGAGATATCGAGGGGCTACACCTTC; CDR3aa: CASSMEISRGYTF; j_gene: TRBJ1-2; d_gene: -; abundance: -; v_gene: TRBV5-1
CDR3nt: TGTGCCAGCAGCTTGGGAGTAAACTACAATGAGCAGTTCTTC; CDR3aa: CASSLGVNYNEQFF; j_gene: TRBJ2-1; d_gene: -; abundance: -; v_gene: TRBV7-8
CDR3nt: TGTGCCAGCAGGCCAGGGGGCGGGGATCAGCCCCAGCATTTT; CDR3aa: CASRPGGGDQPQHF; j_gene: TRBJ1-5; d_gene: TRBD1; abundance: -; v_gene: TRBV6-6
CDR3nt: TGTGCCAGCTCACCAACCACTAGCGGGAGCACAGATACGCAGTATTTT; CDR3aa: CASSPTTSGSTDTQYF; j_gene: TRBJ2-3; d_gene: TRBD2; abundance: -; v_gene: TRBV18
CDR3nt: TGCGCCAGCAGCCAAGCGGTTCGGGGGGGCCGTATGGATGAGCAGTTCTTC; CDR3aa: CASSQAVRGGRMDEQFF; j_gene: TRBJ2-1; d_gene: TRBD2; abundance: -; v_gene: TRBV4-1